The present TCR beta chain was sequenced within a study of blood T cell repertoires in COVID-19 (dated by TCRdb to 2018 to 2020). Regarding the complete study: Collaborator samples came from the United States, Italy and Spain and covered acute and convalescent phases of COVID-19. The prospective study material was composed of cDNA or gDNA derived from T cells, B-cell-depleted T cells, or PBMCs. The dataset comprised deeply sampled blood TCRbeta repertoires from subjects exposed to, actively infected with, or recovered from COVID-19. The repertoires were released in a freely available public database intended as a resource for research on the immune response to SARS-CoV-2. Samples were obtained from the ongoing ImmuneRACE study (first 160 participants) and from 1,254 subjects provided by 6 global collaborators. Sample metadata almost always included a de-identified subject ID, COVID-19 status, age in years and sex. HLA class I and class II types, where available, came from metadata supplied by the sample provider rather than from assay-based typing. Findings and caveats that apply to the study as a whole: The quantity of clinical and demographic metadata differed by source and by participant and was supplied without curation.

CDR1 is given as SGHVS and CDR2 as FQNEAQ, both from the germline V gene. The germline V and J ends show losses of 1 base and 8 bases respectively, and no gene match explains 5 bases of the junction. From the cysteine through the phenylalanine, the CDR3 covers 14 amino acids. Only the CDR3 DNA stays, 42 bases, in frame from base 1. A word on this clone: Its antigen remains undetermined. It has no much larger one-base neighbor in the sample; base qualities were not kept.

Participants in the prospective study were enrolled through a virtual design, were aged roughly 18 to 100 years, and lived in approximately 24 United States geographic areas. In the prospective study, participants were assigned to cohorts based on the clinical history participants reported in a screening survey and a study questionnaire. Recovered participants in ImmuneRACE Cohort 3 were defined by two consecutive negative NP/OP PCR tests, clearance by a healthcare professional, or resolution of symptoms. In the prospective study, mobile phlebotomists collected whole blood, serum and a nasopharyngeal or oropharyngeal swab from each participant. Additional blood draws and questionnaires over an approximately two-month period could optionally be provided by prospective study participants. Before DNA extraction, prospective study blood samples were shipped either frozen or at room temperature. TCRbeta CDR3 regions were amplified from genomic DNA by means of the immunoSEQ Assay, a bias-controlled multiplex PCR. On the authors' methods: The number of nucleated cells in each sample was estimated by amplification of reference gene primers within the assay. To quantify the absolute abundance of each unique TCRbeta CDR3 rearrangement, sequence reads were collapsed and filtered. For each sample, productive Simpson clonality was calculated by taking the square root of Simpson's diversity index across productive rearrangements. As stored in TCRdb, this immuneACCESS dataset retains in-frame rearrangements with V and J assigned. A fraction of the clones does not appear; measured against another copy, unresolved V genes explain less than half of the discrepancy, and the remainder lacks a known reason. The DNA gave D and trimming, while V, J and clone size come from that table. The sample table contains around 300,000 clones; only one count was recorded for 88% of them. The ten most abundant clones make up about 1% of the sample.

The sequence joins TRBV7-8 to TRBJ1-2; TRBD1 lines up with 9 middle nucleotides. The sequenced sample consisted of PBMCs or T cells enriched from blood (not recorded which). This clonotype was sampled from a woman aged 30 to 39 who had recovered from COVID-19. The CDR3 here reads CASSLGQGVEGYTF. The DNA sequence is given as TGTGCCAGCAGCTTAGGACAGGGGGTGGAAGGCTACACCTTC.